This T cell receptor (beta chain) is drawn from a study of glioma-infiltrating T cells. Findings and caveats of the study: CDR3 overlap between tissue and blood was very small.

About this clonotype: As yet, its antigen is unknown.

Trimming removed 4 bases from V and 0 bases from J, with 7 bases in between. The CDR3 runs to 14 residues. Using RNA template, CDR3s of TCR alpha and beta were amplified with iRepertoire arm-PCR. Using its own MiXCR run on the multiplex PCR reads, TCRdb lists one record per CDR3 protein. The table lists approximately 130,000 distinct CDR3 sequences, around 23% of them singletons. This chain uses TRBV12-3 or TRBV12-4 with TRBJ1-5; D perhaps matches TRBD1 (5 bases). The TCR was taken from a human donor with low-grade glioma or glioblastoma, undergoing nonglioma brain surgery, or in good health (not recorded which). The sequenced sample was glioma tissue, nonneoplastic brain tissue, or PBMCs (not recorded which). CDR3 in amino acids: CASSSGNSNQPQHF. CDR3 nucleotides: TGTGCCAGCAGTTCAGGGAATAGCAATCAGCCCCAGCATTTT.